What follows are 27 T cell receptor beta chains derived from one specimen sequenced in a study of identical twins. From the 5' RACE reads, TCRdb called clonotypes with MiXCR, one entry per CDR3 protein. Of fewer than 250,000 distinct CDR3 sequences listed, roughly 10% are singletons. Sequenced input: memory (CD45RO+) T cells sorted from blood. The receptors originated from a woman aged 18-29 years in good health.

This clonotype was counted only a few times. The chain joins TRBV20-1 to TRBJ2-1; D possibly corresponds to TRBD2 (5 bases). The V end was cut by 4 bases, the J end by 5 bases, with 15 bases between. CDR1 and CDR2 from the germline V gene are DFQATT and SNEGSKA (reference sequence). This CDR3 comprises 14 residues. CDR3 sequence reads: CSAIRAGFDNEQFF. CDR3 nucleotides: TGCAGTGCTATAAGGGCGGGTTTCGACAATGAGCAGTTCTTC.

This clonotype was seen more than once but under ten times. CDR3 amino acids: CAWSILGRRNSPLHF. The CDR3 region has the DNA TGTGCCTGGAGCATCTTGGGACGTAGGAATTCACCCCTCCACTTT. V is TRBV30 and J is TRBJ1-6; weak D call: TRBD1 (5 bases). Germline CDR1 is GTSNPN and CDR2 is SVGIG (reference sequence). The CDR3 length is 15 residues. V was pared by 3 bases and J by 7 bases, with 16 bases between.

The chain combines TRBV3-1 with TRBJ1-2; 8 bases match TRBD1. V lost 6 bases to trimming and J lost 7 bases; unmatched junction nucleotides: 19. CDR1 and CDR2 from the germline V gene are LGHDT and YNNKEL (reference sequence). There are 17 residues in the CDR3. The CDR3 sequence: CASSRLGLQGDLGGYTF. CDR3 bases: TGTGCCAGCAGTCGCTTAGGATTACAGGGGGATCTTGGTGGCTACACCTTC.

Only one count was recorded for this clonotype. The J gene is TRBJ2-7, the V gene TRBV9; 8 bases are shared with TRBD1. The CDR3 contains 15 residues. Germline V gives CDR1 SGDLS, CDR2 YYNGEE. Germline trimming cut 0 bases from V and 7 bases from J; bases unmatched to any gene: 9. The CDR3 here is CASSVVDQGAREQYF. The CDR3 coding sequence is TGTGCCAGCAGCGTAGTGGATCAGGGGGCGAGAGAGCAGTACTTC.

V usage is TRBV5-1 and J usage is TRBJ2-7; D may be TRBD2 (6 bases). From germline, CDR1 is SGHRS and CDR2 YFSETQ. Trimming removed 3 bases at V and 3 bases at J, with 16 bases between. The CDR3 has 15 residues. The CDR3 DNA is TGCGCCAGCAGCTATTTAACGGGACTTTTCTACGAGCAGTACTTC. It yields the protein CASSYLTGLFYEQYF. The whole variable domain, filled in from reference TRBV5-1 and TRBJ2-7, reads KAGVTQTPRYLIKTRGQQVTLSCSPISGHRSVSWYQQTPGQGLQFLFEYFSETQRNKGNFPGRFSGRQFSNSRSEMNVSTLELGDSALYLCASSYLTGLFYEQYFGPGTRLTVT.

The chain couples TRBV6-5 to TRBJ2-7; TRBD2 agrees at 11 bases. The V gene end was trimmed by 4 bases and the J gene end by 4 bases; junction bases not matched to a gene: 6. The CDR3 runs to 15 residues. The germline gives CDR1 MNHEY, CDR2 SVGAGI. In DNA form, the CDR3 reads TGTGCCAGCAGTTTAAGACTAGCGGGAATATACGAGCAGTACTTC. It is translated as CASSLRLAGIYEQYF.

This clonotype was counted ten times or more. The chain links TRBV20-1 to TRBJ2-1; 8 nucleotides align to TRBD2. There are 14 residues in the CDR3. Trimming removed 0 bases from V and 9 bases from J; junction bases left unmatched: 7. Per the germline V gene, CDR1 is DFQATT and CDR2 is SNEGSKA (reference sequence). In DNA form, the CDR3 reads TGCAGTGCTAGAGATAGCGGGACTCAGGGTGAGCAGTTCTTC. Translation: CSARDSGTQGEQFF.

This clonotype was observed a few times. This chain joins TRBV20-1 and TRBJ1-5; the D is unclear. The CDR3 runs to 14 residues. V was pared by 5 bases and J by 3 bases, with 14 bases between. Germline V gives CDR1 DFQATT, CDR2 SNEGSKA (reference sequence). The CDR3, as DNA: TGCAGTGCTCTATCTGGTCCGGCCAATCAGCCCCAGCATTTT. Translation gives CSALSGPANQPQHF.

This clonotype was counted ten times or more. J is TRBJ2-4 and V is TRBV20-1; 8 bases match TRBD2. The CDR3 runs 16 residues. The germline gives CDR1 DFQATT, CDR2 SNEGSKA (reference sequence). The junction had 4 bases not matched to a gene; V was cut back by 0 bases and J by 0 bases. CDR3 in DNA: TGCAGTGCTAGAGACGGCGGGAGGAGAGCCAAAAACATTCAGTACTTC. Protein sequence: CSARDGGRRAKNIQYF.

The sample holds a few counts of this clonotype. The chain links TRBV14 to TRBJ2-5; weak D call: TRBD2 (5 bases). Trimming cost V 3 bases and J 3 bases, with 8 bases left between them. Germline-derived CDR1 and CDR2 are SGHDN and FVKESK. The CDR3 runs 13 residues. In nucleotides, the CDR3 is TGTGCCAGCAGCCATGGACTTGAAGAGACCCAGTACTTC. It specifies CASSHGLEETQYF.

The chain carries TRBV20-1 and TRBJ1-5; possible D gene TRBD1, 5 bases. V lost 4 bases to trimming and J lost 5 bases, with 15 bases between them. The CDR3 length is 14 residues. Germline CDR1 is DFQATT and CDR2 is SNEGSKA (reference sequence). CDR3 in amino acids: CSATVSGTDQPQHF. The CDR3 DNA follows: TGCAGTGCTACGGTGTCGGGGACCGATCAGCCCCAGCATTTT.

This clonotype was detected only a few times. This chain joins TRBV12-3 or TRBV12-4 and TRBJ2-5, with 10 bases matching TRBD2. The CDR3 totals 15 residues. J lost 5 bases, V lost 2 bases, and 5 bases had no gene match. The CDR3 nucleotides read TGTGCCAGCAGTTTAAGCGGGGGGGCCCGGGAGACCCAGTACTTC. Its translation is CASSLSGGARETQYF.

This clonotype has a count of ten or more. This sequence joins TRBV25-1 and TRBJ1-1; 11 nucleotides align to TRBD1. Germline CDR1 is MGHDK and CDR2 is SYGVNS. V lost 3 bases to trimming and J lost 4 bases; unmatched junction nucleotides: 4. The CDR3 totals 15 residues. The CDR3 bases are TGTGCCAGCAGTGAGAGGACAGGGGGCCTCACTGAAGCTTTCTTT. It encodes CASSERTGGLTEAFF.

In its sample, this clonotype was seen a few times. The chain uses TRBV2 and TRBJ1-1; D uncertain. Germline lookup yields CDR1 SNHLY and CDR2 FYNNEI. The CDR3 totals 14 residues. In DNA form, the CDR3 reads TGTGAGACCCGGGTCCTACCAATGAACACTGAAGCTTTCTTT. Translation: CETRVLPMNTEAFF.

This clonotype has more than one count but fewer than ten. The genes are TRBV11-3 and TRBJ2-1; D is undetermined. With 2 bases removed from V and 8 bases from J, the gap between germline ends came to 7 bases. Germline loops: CDR1 SGHNT, CDR2 YENEEA. The CDR3 has 12 amino acids. The CDR3 protein is CASSLPSDEQFF. The CDR3 coding sequence is TGTGCCAGCAGCTTACCCTCGGATGAGCAGTTCTTC. The full variable domain, with the rest looked up from reference TRBV11-3 and TRBJ2-1, is EAGVVQSPRYKIIEKKQPVAFWCNPISGHNTLYWYLQNLGQGPELLIRYENEEAVDDSQLPKDRFSAERLKGVDSTLKIQPAELGDSAVYLCASSLPSDEQFFGPGTRLTVL.

This clonotype was seen a few times. The V gene is TRBV6-1, the J gene TRBJ1-2; 7 bases agree with TRBD1. V gave up 6 bases and J gave up 6 bases; unmatched junction bases: 7. The germline V gene has CDR1 MNHNS and CDR2 SASEGT. This CDR3 is built from 13 residues. The CDR3 DNA is TGTGCCAGCAGAAGACACAGGGGAAATGGCTACACCTTC. It encodes CASRRHRGNGYTF.

This clonotype was found a few times. The chain employs TRBV18 and TRBJ2-1; D not certain. Trimming removed 6 bases from V and 10 bases from J, with 25 bases in between. Germline CDR1 reads KGHSH; CDR2 reads LQKENI. The CDR3 length is 16 residues. CDR3 sequence reads: CASSPRHPDGLGEQFF. The CDR3 DNA is TGTGCCAGCTCTCCCCGACACCCGGACGGGCTCGGAGAGCAGTTCTTC.

This chain uses TRBV5-1 with TRBJ2-2, with D hard to call. V dropped 0 bases and J dropped 6 bases, with 9 bases sitting between them. This CDR3 comprises 14 residues. Germline V gives CDR1 SGHRS, CDR2 YFSETQ. DNA for the CDR3: TGCGCCAGCAGCTTGGGGTCCGGTCCCGGGGAGCTGTTTTTT. Translation gives CASSLGSGPGELFF.

The V call is TRBV11-2, the J call TRBJ2-7, with D uncertain. Trimming shortened V by 5 bases and J by 0 bases, and 17 bases separated the two germline ends. Germline loops: CDR1 SGHAT, CDR2 FQNNGV. This CDR3 region has 16 residues. The CDR3 reads CASSPPYGRSSYEQYF. In nucleotides, the CDR3 is TGTGCCAGCAGCCCCCCGTACGGCAGGAGCTCCTACGAGCAGTACTTC.

This chain uses TRBV15 with TRBJ2-5; possible D gene TRBD2, 5 bases. Germline CDR1 reads LNHNV; CDR2 reads YYDKDF (reference sequence). Trimming cost V 0 bases and J 4 bases, with 12 bases left between them. The CDR3 runs to 15 residues. CDR3 sequence: CATSRDPGYSETQYF. CDR3 nucleotide sequence: TGTGCCACCAGCAGAGATCCGGGATATTCAGAGACCCAGTACTTC.

This clonotype has only a few counts. This chain links TRBV12-5 with TRBJ2-5, with TRBD2 matching 9 bases. This CDR3 contains 18 residues. Germline V gene sequence: CDR1 LGHNT, CDR2 FRNRAP. The V and J ends lost 0 bases and 2 bases, in that order; junction bases with no gene match: 10. The CDR3 reads CASGLVAGLAGVQETQYF. The CDR3 DNA sequence: TGTGCTAGTGGTTTGGTCGCCGGATTAGCGGGGGTTCAAGAGACCCAGTACTTC. The variable domain in full, with the rest retrieved from reference TRBV12-5 and TRBJ2-5, is DARVTQTPRHKVTEMGQEVTMRCQPILGHNTVFWYRQTMMQGLELLAYFRNRAPLDDSGMPKDRFSAEMPDATLATLKIQPSEPRDSAVYFCASGLVAGLAGVQETQYFGPGTRLLVL.

This clonotype was picked up many times. This chain uses TRBV7-9 with TRBJ2-2; no reliable D call. The CDR3 has 17 residues. Trimming pared 0 bases from V and 0 bases from J, leaving 11 bases between. Germline V gene data show CDR1 as SEHNR and CDR2 as FQNEAQ (reference sequence). This chain's CDR3 is CASSLALGTANTGELFF. For the CDR3, the DNA is TGTGCCAGCAGCTTAGCGCTGGGAACCGCGAACACCGGGGAGCTGTTTTTT. The full variable domain, in which reference TRBV7-9 and TRBJ2-2 provide the parts outside the CDR3, is DTGVSQNPRHKITKRGQNVTFRCDPISEHNRLYWYRQTLGQGPEFLTYFQNEAQLEKSRLLSDRFSAERPKGSFSTLEIQRTEQGDSAMYLCASSLALGTANTGELFFGEGSRLTVL.

This clonotype was recorded at least ten times. The rearrangement joins TRBV6-6 to TRBJ2-2, with D hard to call. Trimming cost V 7 bases and J 1 base, with 7 bases left between them. Germline CDR1 reads MNHNY; CDR2 reads SVGAGI (reference sequence). The CDR3 totals 13 residues. The CDR3 region has the DNA TGTGCCAGCATCTGGCGGAACACCGGGGAGCTGTTTTTT. Its protein is CASIWRNTGELFF.

CDR3 amino acids: CASLRQSTDTQYF. The CDR3, as DNA: TGTGCCAGCTTAAGACAGAGCACAGATACGCAGTATTTT. This chain joins TRBV5-8 and TRBJ2-3, with a possible D match to TRBD1 (5 bases). V lost 7 bases to trimming and J lost 0 bases, with 9 bases between them. In germline, CDR1 is SGHTS, CDR2 YDEGEE. The CDR3 length is 13 residues.

This sequence joins TRBV4-3 and TRBJ2-7, with D hard to call. The V gene lost 4 bases and the J gene lost 2 bases, with 12 bases spanning the gap. This CDR3 has 14 residues. Germline V gene lookup returns CDR1 LGHNA and CDR2 YSLEER. CDR3 sequence reads: CASSRGTSAYEQYF. The CDR3 region has the DNA TGCGCCAGCAGCCGGGGTACCTCAGCCTACGAGCAGTACTTC.

The sample holds many counts of this clonotype. CDR3 sequence (DNA): TGCGCCAGCAGCTTGGCACCTAATCAGCCCCAGCATTTT. Translated, it gives CASSLAPNQPQHF. The chain employs TRBV5-1 and TRBJ1-5; no clear D gene. This CDR3 is built from 13 residues. V was clipped by 0 bases and J by 4 bases, with 5 bases between them. Germline CDR1 and CDR2: SGHRS and YFSETQ.

This clonotype occurred many times. This rearrangement joins TRBV7-2 to TRBJ2-1; 11 bases agree with TRBD2. V dropped 5 bases and J dropped 10; count of bases not matched to a gene: 7. Germline-derived CDR1 and CDR2 are SGHTA and FQGNSA. There are 14 residues in the CDR3. CDR3 bases: TGTGCCAGCAGCCCTTGGCGACTAGCGGGGGAGCAGTTCTTC. Protein: CASSPWRLAGEQFF.